The 26 T cell receptor beta chains in this list originate from one sample, sequenced in a study of early T cells in non-severe SARS-CoV-2 infection (dated by TCRdb to about 2021). Library creation used 5' RACE. TCRdb lists the instrument as NextSeq 500. TCRdb handled the public reads itself, with Q25 trimming in fastp and clone calling in MiXCR, and kept productive beta chains. One record per CDR3 amino acid sequence lists the most common genes and DNA. This sample gives tens of thousands of distinct CDR3 sequences in total; approximately 5.6% of them show up just once. The ten largest clones take up 3% to 4.5% of the sample. The sequencing sample was made of whole blood. These receptors originate from an adult who was a healthcare worker with PCR-confirmed SARS-CoV-2 infection or an uninfected control (not recorded which).

Ten or more counts support this clonotype. The V gene is TRBV5-4, the J gene TRBJ2-2; a weak D match, TRBD1 (6 bases). The V end lost 0 bases, the J end lost 4 bases, and 7 bases lay between the germline ends. The CDR3 is 14 residues long. Germline CDR1 SGHNT, CDR2 YYREEE (reference sequence). This chain's CDR3 is CASSLEQGTGELFF. In nucleotides, the CDR3 is TGTGCCAGCAGCTTGGAACAGGGCACCGGGGAGCTGTTTTTT. Complete variable domain (other parts from reference TRBV5-4 and TRBJ2-2): ETGVTQSPTHLIKTRGQQVTLRCSSQSGHNTVSWYQQALGQGPQFIFQYYREEENGRGNFPPRFSGLQFPNYSSELNVNALELDDSALYLCASSLEQGTGELFFGEGSRLTVL.

The gene calls are TRBV25-1 and TRBJ2-3; D unresolved. Per the germline V gene, CDR1 is MGHDK and CDR2 is SYGVNS. The CDR3 length is 13 residues. Deletions cut 4 bases from V and 2 bases from J, with 7 bases between. Here the CDR3 reads CASSGDNTDTQYF. Here the CDR3 DNA reads TGTGCCAGCAGTGGGGATAACACAGATACGCAGTATTTT. The whole variable domain, remainder taken from reference TRBV25-1 and TRBJ2-3, is EADIYQTPRYLVIGTGKKITLECSQTMGHDKMYWYQQDPGMELHLIHYSYGVNSTEKGDLSSESTVSRIRTEHFPLTLESARPSHTSQYLCASSGDNTDTQYFGPGTRLTVL.

About this clonotype itself: An end of the junction does not agree with germline; a read error may underlie this. The chain links TRBV29-1 to TRBJ1-2; tentatively, D is TRBD1 (5 bases). From germline, CDR1 is SQVTM and CDR2 ANQGSEA. The CDR3 runs to 14 residues. In nucleotides, the CDR3 is TGCAGCGTCGAAGGGGCAGAGTATAACTATGGCTACACCTTC. As protein: CSVEGAEYNYGYTF.

This clonotype has at least ten counts. This sequence joins TRBV20-1 and TRBJ1-2; possible D gene TRBD1, 5 bases. In germline, CDR1 is DFQATT, CDR2 SNEGSKA (reference sequence). The V end was cut by 0 bases, the J end by 4 bases, with 12 bases between. The CDR3 has 14 amino acids. The CDR3, as DNA: TGCAGTGCTAGAGATGGGGCCGTTCGCTATGGCTACACCTTC. It yields the protein CSARDGAVRYGYTF.

This clonotype occurred many times. The V gene is TRBV11-2, the J gene TRBJ2-1; 7 bases line up with TRBD2. V lost 1 base and J lost 0; bases outside the gene matches: 21. The CDR3 has 22 amino acids. Germline V gene data show CDR1 as SGHAT and CDR2 as FQNNGV. CDR3 nucleotide sequence: TGTGCCAGCAGCTTAGGGTCCGCGGCAGGGAGGGGTAGCGGACACTCCTACAATGAGCAGTTCTTC. It translates to CASSLGSAAGRGSGHSYNEQFF. The full variable domain, rest sourced from reference TRBV11-2 and TRBJ2-1, is EAGVAQSPRYKIIEKRQSVAFWCNPISGHATLYWYQQILGQGPKLLIQFQNNGVVDDSQLPKDRFSAERLKGVDSTLKIQPAKLEDSAVYLCASSLGSAAGRGSGHSYNEQFFGPGTRLTVL.

V is TRBV11-3 and J is TRBJ2-7, with D possibly being TRBD2 (5 bases). The ends were cut back, 5 bases at V and 3 bases at J, with 5 bases in the middle. This CDR3 contains 11 residues. Looked up from germline, CDR1 is SGHNT and CDR2 is YENEEA. CDR3 coding DNA: TGTGCCAGCAGCCGGGGCTACGAGCAGTACTTC. Translated: CASSRGYEQYF.

This clonotype occurred many times. The rearrangement links TRBV7-2 to TRBJ1-1, with D possibly TRBD1 on 5 matching bases. Per the germline V gene, CDR1 is SGHTA and CDR2 is FQGNSA. The CDR3 extends over 15 amino acids. Trimming removed 3 bases at V and 6 bases at J, with 17 bases between. DNA for the CDR3: TGTGCCAGCAGCTTGCTAGGGGCTGTGGGGCCTGAAGCTTTCTTT. Translated: CASSLLGAVGPEAFF.

This clonotype was observed at least ten times. V usage is TRBV7-6 and J usage is TRBJ1-1; weak D call: TRBD1 (5 bases). Trimming took 1 base from V and 1 from J, leaving 7 bases between them. The CDR3 is made up of 14 amino acids. Germline V gene data show CDR1 as SGHVS and CDR2 as FNYEAQ. CDR3 sequence reads: CASSLGRGNTEAFF. Here the CDR3 DNA reads TGTGCCAGCAGCTTAGGGAGGGGGAACACTGAAGCTTTCTTT.

This clonotype was observed a handful of times. The rearrangement joins TRBV7-3 to TRBJ2-2; 10 bases align to TRBD1. The CDR3 covers 16 residues. Trimming cost V 5 bases and J 4 bases; bases outside gene matches: 7. The V gene's germline CDR1 is SGHTA and CDR2 FQGTGA. CDR3 coding DNA: TGTGCCAGCAGCCCCGGGACAGGGGTAGCCACCGGGGAGCTGTTTTTT. Translation gives CASSPGTGVATGELFF. Together with reference TRBV7-3 and TRBJ2-2, the CDR3 gives the full variable domain: GAGVSQTPSNKVTEKGKYVELRCDPISGHTALYWYRQSLGQGPEFLIYFQGTGAADDSGLPNDRFFAVRPEGSVSTLKIQRTERGDSAVYLCASSPGTGVATGELFFGEGSRLTVL.

V is TRBV7-2 and J is TRBJ2-1; TRBD1 is a possible D gene (5 bases). The germline gives CDR1 SGHTA, CDR2 FQGNSA. The length of the CDR3 is 14 residues. The ends were cut back, 4 bases at V and 8 bases at J, with 15 bases in the middle. CDR3 loop: CASSSGHHRDEQFF. CDR3 DNA: TGTGCCAGCAGCTCCGGACATCATCGGGATGAGCAGTTCTTC.

This clonotype has just a few counts. The CDR3 loop reads CASSWGVGEQYF. Written as DNA, the CDR3 is TGTGCCAGCAGTTGGGGAGTCGGCGAGCAGTACTTC. The V call is TRBV6-2 or TRBV6-3, the J call TRBJ2-7; D is perhaps TRBD2 (5 bases). The germline V and J ends were trimmed by 4 bases and 6 bases, with 10 bases remaining between them. From germline, CDR1 is MNHEY and CDR2 SVGEGT. CDR3 length equals 12 residues.

J is TRBJ2-3 and V is TRBV19; possible D gene TRBD1, 5 bases. Germline values: CDR1 LNHDA, CDR2 SQIVND (reference sequence). The ends were cut back, 3 bases at V and 6 bases at J, with 13 bases in the middle. The CDR3 extends over 14 amino acids. This CDR3 reads CASSIVGAEDTQYF. In nucleotides, the CDR3 is TGTGCCAGTAGTATCGTTGGGGCGGAGGATACGCAGTATTTT.

This clonotype was recorded many times. V usage is TRBV6-5 and J usage is TRBJ2-7; TRBD2 matches 8 bases. V shed 6 bases and J 4 bases; nucleotides not matched to a gene: 11. The CDR3 runs to 15 residues. Germline values: CDR1 MNHEY, CDR2 SVGAGI. CDR3 amino acids: CASRLASGGAYEQYF. CDR3 DNA: TGTGCCAGCAGGCTCGCTTCCGGGGGGGCATACGAGCAGTACTTC.

This clonotype was picked up many times. The J gene is TRBJ2-3, the V gene TRBV12-3 or TRBV12-4; 8 nucleotides agree with TRBD2. Trimming removed 2 bases from V and 5 bases from J; junction bases left unmatched: 9. This CDR3 comprises 16 residues. The CDR3 DNA follows: TGTGCCAGCAGTTTATATCCAGCGGGAGAAGGAGATACGCAGTATTTT. Protein: CASSLYPAGEGDTQYF.

CDR3 nucleotide sequence: TGTGCCAGCAGTTTAGTAGCCGGGGCCAACGTCCTGACTTTC. It encodes CASSLVAGANVLTF. V gene TRBV12-3 or TRBV12-4 combines with J gene TRBJ2-6; D is ambiguous. V lost 1 base and J 4 bases, leaving 5 bases between the germline ends. The CDR3 runs to 14 residues.

In this sample, this clonotype turned up many times. The chain carries TRBV7-2 and TRBJ2-1; 12 bases are a match to TRBD2. The CDR3 sequence is 15 residues long. Unmatched junction bases numbered 6, after V lost 4 bases and J lost 8 bases. The germline CDR1 and CDR2 sequences are SGHTA and FQGNSA. The CDR3: CASSSRLAGVDEQFF. The CDR3 coding sequence is TGTGCCAGCAGCTCCCGACTAGCGGGAGTCGATGAGCAGTTCTTC.

This clonotype was seen repeatedly, ten times or more. This chain links TRBV6-5 with TRBJ2-2, with D uncertain. This CDR3 has 13 residues. Germline V gives CDR1 MNHEY, CDR2 SVGAGI. V gave up 1 base and J gave up 5 bases, with 5 bases separating them. For the CDR3, the DNA is TGTGCCAGCAGTTACTATTCTACCGGGGAGCTGTTTTTT. It translates to CASSYYSTGELFF.

This clonotype was observed a few times. This chain joins TRBV9 and TRBJ2-5; D is perhaps TRBD2 (5 bases). The CDR3 contains 16 residues. V was pared by 0 bases and J by 1 base, with 13 bases between. Germline loops: CDR1 SGDLS, CDR2 YYNGEE. CDR3 nucleotide sequence: TGTGCCAGCAGCGTAGTGGCGGGTGGCTCCCAAGAGACCCAGTACTTC. Translated: CASSVVAGGSQETQYF. The full variable domain, in which reference TRBV9 and TRBJ2-5 provide the parts outside the CDR3, is DSGVTQTPKHLITATGQRVTLRCSPRSGDLSVYWYQQSLDQGLQFLIQYYNGEERAKGNILERFSAQQFPDLHSELNLSSLELGDSALYFCASSVVAGGSQETQYFGPGTRLLVL.

This clonotype was found a few times. This chain joins TRBV29-1 and TRBJ2-2; 8 bases match TRBD1. J gave up 4 bases and V 5 bases, and 6 bases lay outside the gene matches. The CDR3 is 14 amino acids. Germline V CDR1 and CDR2: SQVTM, ANQGSEA. The CDR3 is CSVTRQGSTGELFF. The CDR3, as DNA: TGCAGCGTTACAAGACAGGGGAGCACCGGGGAGCTGTTTTTT.

The chain uses TRBV7-8 and TRBJ2-7; no clear D. Trimming removed 4 bases at V and 0 bases at J, with 13 bases between. The CDR3 runs to 15 residues. From germline, CDR1 is SGHVS and CDR2 FQNEAQ. This CDR3 is CASSSSWISSYEQYF. The CDR3 coding sequence is TGTGCCAGCAGCTCTAGTTGGATTAGCTCCTACGAGCAGTACTTC.

This clonotype was counted only a few times. This sequence joins TRBV10-2 and TRBJ2-2; D is unclear. This CDR3 is built from 12 residues. The ends were cut back, 5 bases at V and 5 bases at J, with 6 bases in the middle. CDR1 and CDR2 (germline): WSHSY, SAAADI. CDR3 bases: TGCGCCAGCAGTCAGGAGACCGGGGAGCTGTTTTTT. This sequence encodes CASSQETGELFF.

In this sample, this clonotype turned up many times. The chain employs TRBV5-5 and TRBJ2-3; D is undetermined. CDR1 is SGHKS, CDR2 YYEKEE, per germline (reference sequence). CDR3 length equals 18 residues. The V gene lost 0 bases and the J gene lost 1 base, with 18 bases spanning the gap. The CDR3 is CASSLVPFEAQGTDTQYF. In DNA, the CDR3 is TGTGCCAGCAGCTTGGTTCCATTTGAAGCCCAGGGCACAGATACGCAGTATTTT.

This clonotype was detected only a few times. V and J are TRBV11-2 and TRBJ2-7; D is perhaps TRBD2 (6 bases). The length of the CDR3 is 13 residues. V gave up 6 bases and J gave up 6 bases, with 15 bases separating them. The germline V gene has CDR1 SGHAT and CDR2 FQNNGV. The CDR3 DNA reads as TGTGCCAGCAGTTCGGGACTGCGTAGCGAGCAGTACTTC. Translation: CASSSGLRSEQYF.

This clonotype was detected a few times. The rearrangement links TRBV6-5 to TRBJ2-4, with 8 bases fitting TRBD1. Germline V CDR1 and CDR2: MNHEY, SVGAGI. V lost 1 base, J lost 4 bases, and 3 bases stayed unmatched. The CDR3 is 15 amino acids. Here the CDR3 DNA reads TGTGCCAGCAGTTACTTTGACAGGGGTAAAAACATTCAGTACTTC. Protein: CASSYFDRGKNIQYF.

This clonotype appeared a few times. The rearrangement links TRBV11-2 to TRBJ2-5; 11 bases match TRBD2. Germline loops: CDR1 SGHAT, CDR2 FQNNGV. CDR3 size: 16 residues. V lost 5 bases, J lost 0 bases, and 5 bases stayed unmatched. The CDR3 sequence is CASSLRLAGYQETQYF. DNA for the CDR3: TGTGCCAGCAGCCTCCGACTAGCGGGGTACCAAGAGACCCAGTACTTC.

This clonotype was seen a handful of times. The chain combines TRBV4-2 with TRBJ1-6, with D unclear. V lost 1 base, J lost 6 bases, and 10 bases lay in between. This CDR3 has 15 residues. From germline, CDR1 is LGHNA and CDR2 YNFKEQ. CDR3 loop: CASSQVQVINSPLHF. CDR3 nucleotides: TGTGCCAGCAGCCAAGTTCAAGTAATTAATTCACCCCTCCACTTT.